This TCR beta chain was sequenced during a study of glioma-infiltrating T cells after dendritic cell vaccination. The CDR3 is 20 amino acids. Profiled with immunoSEQ multiplex PCR; TCRdb holds only in-frame clones, not every one. Of tens of thousands of clones detected, about four fifths appear once; the ten largest clones hold 36%. The J gene is TRBJ2-2, the V gene TRBV21-1; the table calls TRBD2, which could not be checked here. TRBV21-1 is tagged as a pseudogene. The receptor was derived from a human donor with glioblastoma. The material was blood, obtained before dendritic cell vaccination. CDR3 sequence: CASSKPLNRKEGANTGELFF. The CDR3, as DNA: TGTGCCAGCAGCAAACCCCTAAACCGAAAGGAGGGTGCGAACACCGGGGAGCTGTTTTTT.